This T cell receptor (beta chain) was sequenced during a study of blood T cell repertoires in COVID-19. On the study more broadly: Both acute and convalescent COVID-19 samples were obtained from the United States, Italy and Spain.

This table comes from immunoSEQ multiplex PCR, and its TCRdb copy is limited to in-frame clones, with some not included. The data hold around 200,000 clones, with 65% to 85% observed a single time. With V trimmed by 0 bases and J by 7 bases, 10 bases remained unmatched. The CDR3 contains 17 residues. Germline V gene sequence: CDR1 LGHNA, CDR2 YNFKEQ. Participant-reported clinical history was the basis for cohort assignment. The rearrangement joins TRBV4-2 to TRBJ2-1; 9 positions match TRBD2. This receptor was obtained from a woman in her 30s who had recovered from COVID-19. Sequenced: PBMCs or T cells enriched from blood (not recorded which). The CDR3 DNA reads as TGTGCCAGCAGCCAAGAGGGGGCTAGCGGGATGCTGAATGAGCAGTTCTTC. Translating it yields CASSQEGASGMLNEQFF.